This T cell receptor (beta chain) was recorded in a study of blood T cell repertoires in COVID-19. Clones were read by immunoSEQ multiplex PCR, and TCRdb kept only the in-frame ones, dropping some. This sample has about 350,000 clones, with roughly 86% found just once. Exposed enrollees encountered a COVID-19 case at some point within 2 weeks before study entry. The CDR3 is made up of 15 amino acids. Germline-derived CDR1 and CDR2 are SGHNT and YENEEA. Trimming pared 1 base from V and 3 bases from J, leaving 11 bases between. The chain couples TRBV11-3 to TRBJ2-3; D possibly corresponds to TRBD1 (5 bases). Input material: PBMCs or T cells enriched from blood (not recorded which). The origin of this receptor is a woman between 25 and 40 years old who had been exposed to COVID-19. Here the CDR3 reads CASSLGTHLTDTQYF. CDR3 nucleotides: TGTGCCAGCAGCTTAGGGACACACCTAACAGATACGCAGTATTTT.